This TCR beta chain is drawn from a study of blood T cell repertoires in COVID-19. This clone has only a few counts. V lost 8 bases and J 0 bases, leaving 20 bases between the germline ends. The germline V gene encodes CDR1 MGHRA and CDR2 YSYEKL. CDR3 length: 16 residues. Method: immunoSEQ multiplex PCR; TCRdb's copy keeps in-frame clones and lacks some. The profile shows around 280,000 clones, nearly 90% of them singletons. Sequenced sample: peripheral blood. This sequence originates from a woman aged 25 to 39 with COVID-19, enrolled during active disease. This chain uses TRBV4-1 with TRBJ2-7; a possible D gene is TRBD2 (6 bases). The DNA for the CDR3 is TGCGCCAGCGCCTACCTGGGGGGAACAAGCTCCTACGAGCAGTACTTC. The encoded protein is CASAYLGGTSSYEQYF.